This T cell receptor (beta chain) was recorded in a study of T-cell memory formation after mild COVID-19 (dated by TCRdb to about 2021). About the study as a whole: TCR sequence clusters from the two donors were found to be largely donor specific. In two donors, T-cell clones that expanded and contracted after mild COVID-19 were tracked by sequencing TCRalpha and TCRbeta repertoires over time. The cohort comprised two young, previously healthy adult volunteers, one female and one male.

Data came from an Illumina NovaSeq 6000. TCRalpha and TCRbeta cDNA libraries were constructed by 5'RACE with constant-segment primers, with sample barcodes and unique molecular identifiers being introduced. RNA was extracted from every sample with Trizol reagent. Libraries were amplified in two PCR steps, with a second sample barcode and Illumina TruSeq adapters added in the second step. Libraries were sequenced on an Illumina NovaSeq with 2 x 150 bp paired-end reads. The original methods were these. With migec v1.2.7, reads were demultiplexed and then collapsed into UMI-guided consensus sequences. Using mixcr v2.1.11, UMI consensuses were aligned to TRA and TRB V and J templates and then assembled into clonotypes. A clonotype was counted as expanded or contracted only when both edgeR and NoisET called the clonotype significant, with the noise models trained on biological replicates. For edgeR calls, the thresholds were a false discovery rate-adjusted p below 0.01 and a log2 fold-change of 1. As an exploratory analysis of dynamics, max-normalized trajectories of the 1000 most abundant clonotypes were examined by PCA with hierarchical clustering. Separately sequenced CD4+ and CD8+ repertoires were used to assign a CD4 or CD8 phenotype to each responding clone. TCRdb handled the public reads itself, with Q25 trimming in fastp and clone calling in MiXCR, and kept productive beta chains. Records with the same CDR3 protein are collapsed into one entry carrying the most frequent genes and DNA. The V and J calls were determined by TCRdb, not by the authors. The sample data list about 610,000 distinct CDR3 sequences, and roughly a sixth of these were observed just once. The ten largest make up about 7.5% of the sample.

Findings and caveats that apply to the study as a whole: The study included only two mild cases, and larger cohorts that include severe cases with pre-infection samples were judged to be necessary. The second-wave clones that peaked on day 37 were not confirmed to be SARS-CoV-2 specific. The detection of some responding clones in pre-infection memory suggests that pre-existing cross-reactive memory T cells joined the SARS-CoV-2 response. Clones that contracted from day 15 to 85 showed balanced CD4/CD8 phenotypes, whereas a second wave of clones that expanded from day 15 to 37 leaned towards CD4+. Contracting CD4+ clones were located mainly in the CM and EM memory subsets, whereas CD8+ clones were found to be enriched in EMRA.

Ficoll-Paque density gradient centrifugation was used to isolate PBMCs. Trimmed from V: 6 bases; trimmed from J: 9 bases; junction bases lacking a gene match: 9. CDR3 length: 16 amino acids, cysteine to phenylalanine. This entry keeps only the CDR3 DNA: 48 bases, framed from base 1. CDR1 and CDR2 are read off the germline V gene as SGHTA and FQGNSA. About this clonotype itself: No antigen is known for it. The input lacks base qualities; no much larger clone sits a single base away.

The source material was PBMCs or a T cell subset sorted from them (not recorded which). The chain is assembled from TRBV7-2 and TRBJ2-1; TRBD2 agrees with 15 junctional bases. This receptor was obtained from an adult woman who had mild COVID-19 (a few samples of this study predate the infection). The sample titles of this study are shuffled in the database, so cell type and time point are left out; the donor was told from shared clones. The CDR3 region has the sequence CASRPGTSGRNAEQFF. The base sequence is TGTGCCAGCAGGCCCGGGACTAGCGGGAGGAATGCTGAGCAGTTCTTC.